This is a list of T cell receptor beta chains from one sample in a study of control samples from healthy donors and cancer patients. Repertoires were generated with immunoSEQ multiplex PCR, while TCRdb's copy carries only in-frame clones and drops some. The repertoire holds 55,000 to 90,000 clones, about 87% seen once, with 25% to 35% in the top ten. The sequencing input was blood. These receptors came from a man aged 45-65 years in good health. Each CDR3 is given without its conserved first and last residue.

v_gene,CDR3aa
TRBV7-9,ASSSGRDRGHYEQY
TRBV19,ASSVPVYSGELF
TRBV19,ASLDIYDNQPQH
TRBV21-1,ASSKRRGGPGTQY
TRBV14,ASSLPGGEAF
TRBV19,ASSRQTGELF
TRBV18,ASSPPKGIAGPGELF
TRBV11-3,ASTGFLAKNIQY
TRBV12-5,ASGLEATGELF
TRBV6-2/TRBV6-3,ASSPLSRGTNEQF
TRBV11-3,ASSPRTGDTEAF
TRBV4-3,ASSQESAEPGDTQY
TRBV29-1,SVLEPGQGLWDTEAF
TRBV28,ASSRLAVNNEQF
TRBV25-1,ASSGDGQGTYEQY
TRBV20-1,SASGRVGADTQY
TRBV29-1,SVASARYNEQF
TRBV9,ASSGGRSPTDTQY
TRBV5-1,ASSFLAGDLYEQY
TRBV7-8,ASSLSGTGETEAF
TRBV9,ASSVVPSSTGELF
TRBV19,ASRPAGASSGNTIY
TRBV5-4,ASSQQGLNTEAF
TRBV12-2,ASRQTGGNYGYT
TRBV2,ASSEETEQ
TRBV6-2/TRBV6-3,ASSEELGWPSGYGYT
TRBV29-1,SVEVPQPLSYNEQF
TRBV4-3,ASSQDGGLNTGELF
TRBV5-4,ATGSRTDTQY
TRBV24-1,ATSPGDRSYEQY
TRBV12-3/TRBV12-4,ASKKDGINEQF
TRBV3-1/TRBV3-2,ASSRRGLAGARETQY
TRBV24-1,ATQDKVDTQY
TRBV11-2,ASTRVLAGGPSGELF
TRBV5-6,ASSETGTPAYEQY
TRBV4-2,ASSQRIANTGELF
TRBV7-6,ASSPFTGVRTGELF
TRBV4-1,ASSQDSKGQYSYEQY
TRBV6-2/TRBV6-3,ASSYLSGGPRDTQY